This passage covers 19 T cell receptor beta chains from one sample sequenced in a study of response to subunit inactivated influenza vaccine. In TCRdb, the RT-PCR reads were re-called with MiXCR into one record per CDR3 protein. The table has roughly 630,000 distinct CDR3 sequences, around 15% seen once. Sample: PBMCs from blood, taken 14 days before vaccination. The receptors derive from a man in his forties or fifties who received an inactivated influenza vaccine.

This clonotype has at least ten counts. The V call is TRBV29-1, the J call TRBJ2-1; D is ambiguous. Germline CDR1 is SQVTM and CDR2 is ANQGSEA. The CDR3 consists of 13 residues. The V gene lost 4 bases and the J gene lost 2 bases, with 9 bases spanning the gap. Here the CDR3 DNA reads TGCAGCGTTGCCCTGACTCCCTACAATGAGCAGTTCTTC. This gives the protein CSVALTPYNEQFF.

This clonotype has just a few counts. The chain employs TRBV6-2 or TRBV6-3 and TRBJ1-5; D unclear. This CDR3 has 14 residues. In germline, CDR1 is MNHEY, CDR2 SVGEGT. V shed 7 bases and J shed 0 bases, with 10 bases lying between them. CDR3 loop: CASTGGISNQPQHF. In DNA form, the CDR3 reads TGTGCCAGCACGGGCGGAATTAGCAATCAGCCCCAGCATTTT.

This clonotype has more than one count but fewer than ten. This chain uses TRBV27 with TRBJ1-1, with D perhaps matching TRBD1 (6 bases). The CDR3 loop spans 13 amino acids. Deletions cut 6 bases from V and 4 bases from J, with 12 bases between. Germline assignment: CDR1 MNHEY and CDR2 SMNVEV (reference sequence). CDR3 protein: CASSDRILTEAFF. The DNA for the CDR3 is TGTGCCAGCAGCGACAGGATCCTCACTGAAGCTTTCTTT.

This chain uses TRBV25-1 with TRBJ2-5, with a tentative D call TRBD1 (6 bases). V shed 6 bases and J shed 2 bases, with 16 bases lying between them. Germline V CDR1 and CDR2: MGHDK, SYGVNS. The CDR3 contains 15 residues. The CDR3 region is CASSRTVGRQETQYF. The CDR3 coding sequence is TGTGCCAGCAGCAGGACAGTCGGACGTCAAGAGACCCAGTACTTC.

This clonotype has a count of ten or more. At one end, the junction sequence differs from germline, possibly due to a read error. V and J are TRBV7-7 and TRBJ2-3, with 8 bases fitting TRBD1. The CDR3 is 13 residues long. Germline V gene sequence: CDR1 SSHAT, CDR2 FNYEAQ (reference sequence). CDR3 amino acids: CASSPGGGDTQYF. CDR3 DNA: TGTGCTAGCAGCCCAGGGGGCGGAGATACGCAGTATTTT.

J is TRBJ1-3 and V is TRBV7-8; D gene ambiguous. The germline gives CDR1 SGHVS, CDR2 FQNEAQ. Trimming pared 5 bases from V and 0 bases from J, leaving 14 bases between. The CDR3 has 16 residues. This chain's CDR3 is CASSPRPDDSGNTIYF. In nucleotides, the CDR3 is TGTGCCAGCAGCCCCCGGCCAGACGACTCTGGAAACACCATATATTTT.

This clonotype was counted between two and nine times. The chain uses TRBV20-1 and TRBJ2-7; 12 nucleotides agree with TRBD1. Germline-derived CDR1 and CDR2 are DFQATT and SNEGSKA (reference sequence). The V and J ends lost 5 bases and 5 bases, in that order; junction bases with no gene match: 10. CDR3 length equals 15 residues. This CDR3 reads CSASTTGTGGHEQYF. The CDR3 DNA follows: TGCAGTGCTTCGACGACCGGGACAGGGGGCCACGAGCAGTACTTC.

The chain recombines TRBV20-1 with TRBJ2-7; no definite D call. CDR3 length: 17 amino acids. Germline V gene sequence: CDR1 DFQATT, CDR2 SNEGSKA (reference sequence). V gave up 1 base and J gave up 2 bases, with 21 bases separating them. The CDR3 DNA follows: TGCAGTGCTAGAGGACTTCCCCGGGCCGAACTACCCTACGAGCAGTACTTC. Protein: CSARGLPRAELPYEQYF.

This clonotype was picked up a small number of times. The V and J genes are TRBV15 and TRBJ2-7, with a tentative D call TRBD1 (6 bases). Germline V gene sequence: CDR1 LNHNV, CDR2 YYDKDF (reference sequence). The V and J ends lost 5 bases and 2 bases respectively, with 16 bases between them. CDR3 length: 15 amino acids. The CDR3 reads CATSSWDMDAYEQYF. CDR3 nucleotide sequence: TGTGCCACCAGCTCCTGGGACATGGATGCCTACGAGCAGTACTTC.

The V and J genes are TRBV12-3 or TRBV12-4 and TRBJ1-2; 7 nucleotides align to TRBD1. The CDR3 is made up of 14 amino acids. V was clipped by 3 bases and J by 3 bases; unmatched bases: 4. The DNA for the CDR3 is TGTGCCAGCAGTTTGAGGGGGCTTGACTATGGCTACACCTTC. The encoded protein is CASSLRGLDYGYTF.

This clonotype was counted between two and nine times. The J gene is TRBJ2-5, the V gene TRBV12-3 or TRBV12-4; no clear D gene. V was shortened by 4 bases and J by 8 bases, with 14 bases between the two germline ends. The CDR3 loop spans 13 amino acids. CDR3 DNA sequence: TGTGCCAGCAGTTCCAGCGCCCCCAATACCCAGTACTTC. The encoded protein is CASSSSAPNTQYF.

The chain joins TRBV28 to TRBJ1-2; 11 bases agree with TRBD1. Unmatched junction bases numbered 7, after V lost 6 bases and J lost 7 bases. This CDR3 region has 14 residues. Germline V gene lookup returns CDR1 MDHEN and CDR2 SYDVKM. CDR3 sequence: CASRTSDRGLGYTF. The CDR3 nucleotides are TGTGCCAGCAGGACGTCGGACAGGGGGCTTGGCTACACCTTC.

The rearrangement uses TRBV29-1 and TRBJ2-1; D is ambiguous. The V gene's germline CDR1 is SQVTM and CDR2 ANQGSEA. The CDR3 sequence is 14 residues long. Between the trimmed V and J ends, which lost 5 bases and 0 bases, there was a span of 11 bases. Written as DNA, the CDR3 is TGCAGCGTTCTCGTCGGTAGCTCCTACAATGAGCAGTTCTTC. Its translation: CSVLVGSSYNEQFF.

V and J are TRBV6-1 and TRBJ2-5, with TRBD1 matching over 7 bases. Per germline, CDR1 MNHNS and CDR2 SASEGT. J lost 2 bases, V lost 6 bases, and 9 bases had no gene match. The CDR3 extends over 15 amino acids. In DNA form, the CDR3 reads TGTGCCAGCAGAAAGTCTAGGGGACAGCAAGAGACCCAGTACTTC. Amino acids: CASRKSRGQQETQYF.

The chain links TRBV5-1 to TRBJ2-7; TRBD1 matches 9 bases. The CDR3 spans 15 residues. Germline trimming cut 4 bases from V and 2 bases from J; bases unmatched to any gene: 7. The germline V gene encodes CDR1 SGHRS and CDR2 YFSETQ. DNA of the CDR3: TGCGCCAGCAGCGTCCGGGACAGGGCGGCCTACGAGCAGTACTTC. The encoded protein is CASSVRDRAAYEQYF.

The table lists this clonotype with many counts. The chain employs TRBV6-2 or TRBV6-3 and TRBJ2-3; possibly TRBD1 or TRBD2 for D (5 bases each). Germline loops: CDR1 MNHEY, CDR2 SVGEGT. This CDR3 spans 16 amino acids. V was cut by 6 bases and J by 4 bases, with 20 bases left in between. CDR3 sequence: CASSLRGGYVADTQYF. The CDR3 DNA follows: TGTGCCAGCAGCCTCCGGGGCGGCTATGTTGCAGATACGCAGTATTTT.

This clonotype has more than one count but fewer than ten. This chain connects TRBV12-3 or TRBV12-4 to TRBJ2-1, with 8 positions matching TRBD2. The V gene end was trimmed by 4 bases and the J gene end by 5 bases; junction bases not matched to a gene: 7. This CDR3 spans 15 amino acids. CDR3 coding DNA: TGTGCCAGCAGTTCCTTGACTAGCGCCCACAATGAGCAGTTCTTC. Residues: CASSSLTSAHNEQFF.

The J gene is TRBJ2-7, the V gene TRBV5-6; 9 bases map to TRBD1. V lost 6 bases, J lost 3 bases, and 10 bases stayed unmatched. CDR3 size: 15 residues. The germline V gene has CDR1 SGHDT and CDR2 YYEEEE. The CDR3: CASNPTGGYYYEQYF. CDR3 coding DNA: TGTGCCAGCAACCCGACAGGGGGTTATTACTACGAGCAGTACTTC.

The table lists this clonotype with a few counts. The chain has TRBV6-1 and TRBJ1-1; D is unresolved. CDR3 length equals 13 residues. Germline V lookup: CDR1 MNHNS, CDR2 SASEGT. Trimming pared 6 bases from V and 3 bases from J, leaving 11 bases between. The CDR3 DNA reads TGTGCCAGCAGAATCGGACGGGACACTGAAGCTTTCTTT. Protein product: CASRIGRDTEAFF.